This is a list of T cell receptor beta chains from one sample in a study of regulatory T cells in long-lasting Graves disease. TCRdb independently ran MiXCR on the multiplex PCR reads; one entry per CDR3 protein. The sample has fewer than 350,000 distinct CDR3 sequences; under 20% are singletons. Sequencing was performed on peripheral blood mononuclear cells (PBMCs), taken at new diagnosis, from a patient treated with antithyroid drugs. Every receptor here comes from a female donor with Graves disease. The CDR3 runs from the conserved cysteine through the conserved F or W.

>TRBV19|TRBJ1-2
CASSSGTATNYGYTF
>TRBV28|TRBJ2-7
CASSLIAGGNEQYF
>TRBV19|.
CASTPGSGETQYF
>TRBV20-1|TRBJ2-1
CSARDTGGTSGLEYEQFF
>TRBV20-1|TRBJ1-2
CSARGGRSSNGYTF
>TRBV7-2|TRBJ2-7
CASSLASGASYEQYF
>TRBV6-2/TRBV6-3|TRBJ2-7
CASSELGQTYEQYF
>TRBV11-2|TRBJ2-7
CASSLSRGVYEQYF
>TRBV18|TRBJ1-1
CASSPGTGGTEAFF
>TRBV20-1|TRBJ1-6
CSAPGTGSSPLHF
>TRBV20-1|TRBJ2-1
CSVLSGRTAGNEQFF
>TRBV6-1|TRBJ2-7
CASRHIGHYEQYF
>TRBV6-2/TRBV6-3|TRBJ2-1
CASSYLEGLAGLEQFF
>TRBV28|TRBJ2-3
CASSLGGGSPDTQYF
>TRBV5-1|TRBJ2-2
CASSSGLAPGELFF
>TRBV24-1|TRBJ1-2
CATLPRTGDYGYTF
>TRBV28|TRBJ2-3
CASHLAGESTDTQYF
>TRBV2|TRBJ2-5
CASRVDLQETQYF
>TRBV20-1|TRBJ2-3
CSARALAGGPLSIADTQYF
>TRBV12-3/TRBV12-4|TRBJ2-1
CASTPLAGGNEQFF
>TRBV7-2|TRBJ2-2
CASSFGQVYTGELFF
>TRBV28|TRBJ1-1
CASILRTGNTEAFF
>TRBV6-2/TRBV6-3|TRBJ1-1
CASSYSGGGTEAFF
>TRBV20-1|TRBJ2-2
CSARSPGRRELFF
>TRBV20-1|TRBJ2-3
CSAAGRGRNTQYF
>TRBV30|TRBJ1-1
CAWMGPGRSLNTEAFF
>TRBV15|TRBJ1-5
CATTEGHGWSCSNQPQHF